This TCR beta chain was obtained from a study of T cells in Graves' hyperthyroidism and ophthalmopathy. Study information: Blood was drawn when the patient was first diagnosed and still untreated. Study-level points and caveats: Clonotypes that were expanded in thyroid above 0.001 mostly appeared in blood too.

There were TCR beta CDR3 regions amplified from RNA transcripts. The primer set for the first-round RT-PCR of the TCR CDR3 was HTBI. Via MiXCR, TCRdb re-called the multiplex PCR reads, giving one row per CDR3 protein. The sample holds around 280,000 distinct CDR3 sequences; less than 15% are singletons and the top ten take roughly 8.5%. V lost 4 bases to trimming and J lost 0 bases, with 12 bases between them. CDR1 is LGHDT, CDR2 YNNKEL, per germline (reference sequence). This CDR3 comprises 15 residues. This clonotype has ten or more counts. Antigen: not known. The chain couples TRBV3-1 to TRBJ1-1; a weak D match, TRBD1 (6 bases). The receptor comes from a woman younger than 45 with Graves' hyperthyroidism that later progressed to Graves' ophthalmopathy. Specimen: blood. CDR3 nucleotide sequence: TGTGCCAGCAGCCCCACAGGGACAATGAACACTGAAGCTTTCTTT. Residues: CASSPTGTMNTEAFF.